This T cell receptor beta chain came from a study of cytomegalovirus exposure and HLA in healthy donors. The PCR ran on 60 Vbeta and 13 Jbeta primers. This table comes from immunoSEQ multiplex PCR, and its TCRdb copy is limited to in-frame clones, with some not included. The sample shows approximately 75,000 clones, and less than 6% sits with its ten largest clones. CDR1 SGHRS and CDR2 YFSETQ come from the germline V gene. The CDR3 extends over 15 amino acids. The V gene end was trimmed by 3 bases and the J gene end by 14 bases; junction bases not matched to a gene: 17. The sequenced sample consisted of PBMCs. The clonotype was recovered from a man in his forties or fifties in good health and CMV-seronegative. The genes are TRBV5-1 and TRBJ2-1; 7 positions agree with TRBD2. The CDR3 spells CASSYSEAGLGGKFF. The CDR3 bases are TGCGCCAGCAGCTACTCGGAGGCGGGATTGGGAGGGAAGTTCTTC.